Described below is a single T cell receptor (beta chain) sequence and its context. This entry is derived from a study of radiotherapy plus CTLA-4 blockade in lung cancer. Study-level background: For about 19% of patients, objective responses occurred, and approximately 33% had disease control.

Chemo-refractory metastatic non-small-cell lung cancer patients underwent focal radiation alongside CTLA-4 blockade with ipilimumab. Method: immunoSEQ multiplex PCR; TCRdb's copy keeps in-frame clones and lacks some. The sample records some 120,000 clones, approximately 80% being singletons. The sequence came from a human donor with non-small cell lung cancer that progressed on radiotherapy plus ipilimumab. Some clones in this sample may be carry-over from other donors' samples. The sequencing here drew on peripheral blood, taken from a patient treated with radiotherapy plus ipilimumab.

The CDR3 here is CASSAGRPRGSMNTEAFF. In nucleotides, the CDR3 is TGTGCCAGTAGTGCCGGCCGTCCCAGGGGCAGCATGAACACTGAAGCTTTCTTT. The chain links TRBV19 to TRBJ1-1; D might be TRBD1 (6 bases). Germline lookup yields CDR1 LNHDA and CDR2 SQIVND (reference sequence). Trimming shortened V by 5 bases and J by 0 bases, and 22 bases separated the two germline ends. The CDR3 spans 18 residues. The complete variable domain, with remaining parts taken from reference TRBV19 and TRBJ1-1, reads DGGITQSPKYLFRKEGQNVTLSCEQNLNHDAMYWYRQDPGQGLRLIYYSQIVNDFQKGDIAEGYSVSREKKESFPLTVTSAQKNPTAFYLCASSAGRPRGSMNTEAFFGQGTRLTVV.